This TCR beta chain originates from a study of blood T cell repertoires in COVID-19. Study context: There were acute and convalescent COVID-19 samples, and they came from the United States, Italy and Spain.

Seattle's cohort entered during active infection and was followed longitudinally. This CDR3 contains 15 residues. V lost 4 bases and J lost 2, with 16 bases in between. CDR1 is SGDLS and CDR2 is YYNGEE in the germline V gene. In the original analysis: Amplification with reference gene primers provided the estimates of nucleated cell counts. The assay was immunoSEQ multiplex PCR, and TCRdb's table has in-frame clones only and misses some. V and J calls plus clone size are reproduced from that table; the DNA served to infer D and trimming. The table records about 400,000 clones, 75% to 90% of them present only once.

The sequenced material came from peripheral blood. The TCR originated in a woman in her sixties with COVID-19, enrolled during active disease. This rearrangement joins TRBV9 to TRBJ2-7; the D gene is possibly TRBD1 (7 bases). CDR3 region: CASSPTRGETYEQYF. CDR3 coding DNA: TGTGCCAGCAGCCCGACCAGGGGGGAGACCTACGAGCAGTACTTC.